What follows describes a single TCR beta chain. Sequencing was performed with immunoSEQ multiplex PCR; in TCRdb, only in-frame clones are kept and a portion is missing. The sample carries about 9,200 clones, more than 85% recorded once. This sample stems from a study of graft-versus-host responses after intestinal transplantation. The sequencing here drew on PBMCs, taken about 70 days after transplant. This receptor was identified in a human patient who received an intestinal transplant, so some T cells may come from the graft donor.

The CDR3 region is CASSPKGIDGYTF. CDR3 coding DNA: TGTGCCAGCTCACCTAAGGGGATAGATGGCTACACCTTC. V gene TRBV18 combines with J gene TRBJ1-2; possibly TRBD1 for D (5 bases). V was trimmed by 3 bases and J by 6 bases, leaving 11 bases between them. This CDR3 is 13 amino acids long. The V gene's germline CDR1 is KGHSH and CDR2 LQKENI.